The 29 T cell receptor beta chains given below trace back to one sample, sequenced in a study of cytomegalovirus exposure and HLA in healthy donors (dated by TCRdb to between 2016 and 2019). Libraries came from the immunoSEQ multiplex PCR assay. The multiplex PCR relied on a mix of 60 forward primers for TCR Vbeta segments and 13 reverse primers for TCR Jbeta segments. TCRdb carries this immuneACCESS record with in-frame sequences only. Its versions omit some clonotypes, under half of them owing to an unresolved V gene in the studies checked, with the rest unexplained. The sample table records about 250,000 clones; around 83% of these occur just once. The biggest ten clones account for 0.2% to 0.3% of the sample. The sequencing sample was made of PBMCs. These receptors all come from a girl aged 2-9 years in good health and CMV-seronegative.

This clone was seen a handful of times. The chain links TRBV20-1 to TRBJ1-1; D gene unclear. The germline CDR1 and CDR2 sequences are DFQATT and SNEGSKA (reference sequence). Trimming shortened V by 6 bases and J by 10 bases, and 15 bases separated the two germline ends. This CDR3 has 11 amino acids. CDR3: CSAMIGSGAFF. DNA of the CDR3: TGCAGTGCCATGATTGGTAGTGGAGCTTTCTTT.

V usage is TRBV6-6 and J usage is TRBJ1-2; 10 nucleotides match TRBD1. CDR1 MNHNY and CDR2 SVGAGI come from the germline V gene (reference sequence). The CDR3 is 15 residues long. Losses at the gene ends were 5 bases for V and 3 bases for J; bases not matched to a gene: 6. DNA for the CDR3: TGTGCCAGCAGTCTTCGACAGGGGGCGTACTATGGCTACACCTTC. Residues: CASSLRQGAYYGYTF.

The rearrangement links TRBV4-2 to TRBJ2-6; 7 bases line up with TRBD1. The CDR3 is 19 residues long. Germline trimming cut 2 bases from V and 1 base from J; bases unmatched to any gene: 11. In germline, CDR1 is LGHNA, CDR2 YNFKEQ. The CDR3: CASSQRNRGGWSGANVLTF. CDR3 nucleotides: TGTGCCAGCAGCCAACGTAACAGGGGCGGGTGGTCTGGGGCCAACGTCCTGACTTTC.

The CDR3 sequence is CASSLAGVRDTQYF. Written as DNA, the CDR3 is TGTGCCAGCAGCTTGGCCGGGGTCAGAGATACGCAGTATTTT. This chain uses TRBV5-4 with TRBJ2-3; weak D call: TRBD2 (5 bases). Between the trimmed V and J ends, which lost 0 bases and 5 bases, there was a span of 10 bases. The CDR3 loop spans 14 amino acids. CDR1 is SGHNT and CDR2 is YYREEE in the germline V gene (reference sequence).

The chain has TRBV7-9 and TRBJ1-1; 9 bases line up with TRBD1. From germline, CDR1 is SEHNR and CDR2 FQNEAQ (reference sequence). V shed 8 bases and J 0 bases; nucleotides not matched to a gene: 10. This CDR3 has 16 residues. CDR3 amino acids: CASFGKTGGMNTEAFF. Written as DNA, the CDR3 is TGTGCCAGCTTTGGGAAGACAGGGGGAATGAACACTGAAGCTTTCTTT. The full variable domain, completed using reference TRBV7-9 and TRBJ1-1, is DTGVSQNPRHKITKRGQNVTFRCDPISEHNRLYWYRQTLGQGPEFLTYFQNEAQLEKSRLLSDRFSAERPKGSFSTLEIQRTEQGDSAMYLCASFGKTGGMNTEAFFGQGTRLTVV.

The chain recombines TRBV7-7 with TRBJ2-1, with 8 bases lining up with TRBD1. V lost 3 bases, J lost 9 bases, and 7 bases stayed unmatched. CDR3 size: 14 residues. From germline, CDR1 is SSHAT and CDR2 FNYEAQ (reference sequence). This CDR3 is CASSFGGQGAEQFF. Here the CDR3 DNA reads TGTGCCAGCAGCTTTGGAGGACAGGGCGCTGAGCAGTTCTTC.

J is TRBJ2-5 and V is TRBV29-1, with TRBD2 as a possible D gene (5 bases). V lost 7 bases and J lost 1, with 16 bases in between. The germline CDR1 and CDR2 sequences are SQVTM and ANQGSEA. The CDR3 is 14 amino acids. The CDR3 DNA follows: TGCAGCGCCCTAGGGCAGGACTTCCAAGAGACCCAGTACTTC. Protein: CSALGQDFQETQYF.

The genes are TRBV10-3 and TRBJ1-1, with D perhaps TRBD1 (6 bases). The CDR3 totals 14 residues. Trimming left V 6 bases short and J 1 base short, with 12 bases between. The V gene's germline CDR1 is ENHRY and CDR2 SYGVKD. CDR3 residues: CAIRPTGQNTEAFF. The CDR3 region has the DNA TGTGCCATCAGACCGACAGGTCAGAACACTGAAGCTTTCTTT.

The chain joins TRBV9 to TRBJ1-2; tentative D call: TRBD1 (6 bases). The CDR3 is 15 amino acids. The germline V and J ends were trimmed by 3 bases and 3 bases, with 15 bases remaining between them. Germline V CDR1 and CDR2: SGDLS, YYNGEE. This CDR3 reads CASSANRDRDYGYTF. The CDR3 bases are TGTGCCAGCAGCGCTAACAGGGACCGGGACTATGGCTACACCTTC.

This clone was seen only once. The gene calls are TRBV30 and TRBJ1-1, with D unclear. Trimming shortened V by 3 bases and J by 3 bases, and 5 bases separated the two germline ends. Germline values: CDR1 GTSNPN, CDR2 SVGIG (reference sequence). The CDR3 consists of 11 residues. CDR3 in amino acids: CAWRQYTEAFF. The CDR3 DNA reads as TGTGCCTGGAGGCAGTACACTGAAGCTTTCTTT.

The V call is TRBV5-4, the J call TRBJ2-3; D uncertain. Germline V gene sequence: CDR1 SGHNT, CDR2 YYREEE (reference sequence). Trimming stripped 4 bases from V and 5 bases from J, with 8 bases between. The CDR3 loop spans 12 amino acids. In DNA, the CDR3 is TGTGCCAGCAGCGACCAGGTAGATACGCAGTATTTT. The encoded protein is CASSDQVDTQYF.

This clone was counted a few times. This chain links TRBV15 with TRBJ1-5; D is undetermined. V was trimmed by 1 base and J by 7 bases, leaving 11 bases between them. The CDR3 is 14 amino acids. CDR1 is LNHNV and CDR2 is YYDKDF in the germline V gene (reference sequence). DNA of the CDR3: TGTGCCACCAGCAGAGTCAAGGGAGGGCAGCCCCAGCATTTT. Translation: CATSRVKGGQPQHF.

V gene TRBV10-2 combines with J gene TRBJ2-1; TRBD1 matches at 9 bases. V shed 6 bases and J 0 bases; nucleotides not matched to a gene: 9. The CDR3 covers 17 residues. Germline V gene lookup returns CDR1 WSHSY and CDR2 SAAADI. The CDR3 coding sequence is TGCGCCAGCAGCGCCGGGACAGGGTCGCGCTCCTACAATGAGCAGTTCTTC. The encoded protein is CASSAGTGSRSYNEQFF.

The chain uses TRBV7-2 and TRBJ2-1; possible D gene TRBD1, 6 bases. Between the trimmed V and J ends, which lost 1 base and 7 bases, there was a span of 11 bases. This CDR3 has 14 residues. CDR1 and CDR2 (germline): SGHTA, FQGNSA. CDR3 nucleotide sequence: TGTGCCAGCAGCTTAGGCACAGGGTGGAATGAGCAGTTCTTC. Protein product: CASSLGTGWNEQFF.

CDR3: CASSLEWLYEQYF. DNA for the CDR3: TGTGCCAGCAGCTTGGAGTGGTTATACGAGCAGTACTTC. V and J are TRBV7-2 and TRBJ2-7; no firm D call. Trimming took off 3 bases at V and 4 bases at J, with 10 bases between the two ends. The CDR3 is 13 residues long. From germline, CDR1 is SGHTA and CDR2 FQGNSA.

This sequence joins TRBV5-1 and TRBJ2-3, with 8 bases that match TRBD2. The CDR3 loop spans 12 amino acids. The J segment lost 14 bases and the V segment lost 0 bases, leaving 5 bases of the junction unmatched. The germline V gene encodes CDR1 SGHRS and CDR2 YFSETQ. As DNA, the CDR3 is TGCGCCAGCAGCTTGGGTCGGGGGGGACCGTATTTT. It translates to CASSLGRGGPYF.

J is TRBJ2-7 and V is TRBV7-9, with 7 bases fitting TRBD1. There are 12 residues in the CDR3. Trimming at V came to 5 bases and at J to 6 bases, leaving 4 bases not matched to a gene. The germline CDR1 and CDR2 sequences are SEHNR and FQNEAQ (reference sequence). The CDR3 DNA reads TGTGCCAGCAGCGGAGACAGGGCCGAGCAGTACTTC. Protein sequence: CASSGDRAEQYF.

The genes are TRBV4-1 and TRBJ2-2; D is uncertain. The V gene's germline CDR1 is MGHRA and CDR2 YSYEKL. The CDR3 contains 13 residues. The V end lost 3 bases, the J end lost 1 base, and 3 bases lay between the germline ends. CDR3 sequence reads: CASSHLNTGELFF. The CDR3 DNA reads as TGCGCCAGCAGCCATCTGAACACCGGGGAGCTGTTTTTT.

The rearrangement joins TRBV13 to TRBJ2-5; D gene ambiguous. The J call could be wrong; TRBJ2-7 is a better fit for the DNA end. Germline V gene data show CDR1 as PRHDT and CDR2 as FYEKMQ (reference sequence). The CDR3 contains 13 residues. The CDR3 DNA follows: TGTGCCAGCAGCTCCACCCCGTCCTACGAGCAGTACTTC. It specifies CASSSTPSYEQYF.

The rearrangement joins TRBV6-1 to TRBJ2-2; D gene uncertain. CDR3 length: 14 residues. CDR1 and CDR2 (germline): MNHNS, SASEGT. V gave up 6 bases and J gave up 3 bases, with 11 bases separating them. The CDR3 DNA reads TGTGCCAGCAGCTTGGTGCTAGACACCGGGGAGCTGTTTTTT. Translation: CASSLVLDTGELFF.

The chain employs TRBV7-2 and TRBJ2-3; TRBD2 aligns across 7 bases. V trimming: 1 base; J trimming: 8 bases; junction bases outside the gene matches: 6. This CDR3 has 14 residues. Germline values: CDR1 SGHTA, CDR2 FQGNSA. CDR3 loop: CASSLGSGRSTQYF. CDR3 in DNA: TGTGCCAGCAGCTTAGGTTCCGGGAGGAGTACGCAGTATTTT.

The chain uses TRBV21-1 and TRBJ2-7; the table's D call, TRBD2, has no DNA check behind it. TRBV21-1 has pseudogene status. CDR3 size: 14 residues. In nucleotides, the CDR3 is TGTGCCAGCAGCACTGTGCGGGGGGGCTACGAGCAGTACTTC. It yields the protein CASSTVRGGYEQYF.

This clone was found a few times. The gene calls are TRBV18 and TRBJ1-1; a possible D gene is TRBD1 (5 bases). This CDR3 has 16 residues. Per the germline V gene, CDR1 is KGHSH and CDR2 is LQKENI. Trimming stripped 3 bases from V and 0 bases from J, with 14 bases between. The CDR3 bases are TGTGCCAGCTCACCCCGTCAGGGTGAAATGAACACTGAAGCTTTCTTT. Translation: CASSPRQGEMNTEAFF.

This chain uses TRBV10-1 with TRBJ2-7, with 11 positions matching TRBD2. Trimming at V came to 8 bases and at J to 2 bases, leaving 11 bases not matched to a gene. CDR3 length equals 16 residues. Germline V gene lookup returns CDR1 WNHNN and CDR2 SYGVQD (reference sequence). CDR3 sequence (DNA): TGCGCCAGCTCCTCGAGCCGACTAGCGGGAACCTACGAGCAGTACTTC. Residues: CASSSSRLAGTYEQYF.

This sequence joins TRBV4-1 and TRBJ2-2; D possibly corresponds to TRBD2 (7 bases). Trimming took 4 bases from V and 5 from J, leaving 17 bases between them. This CDR3 region has 16 residues. CDR1 is MGHRA, CDR2 YSYEKL, per germline. CDR3 protein: CASSLIGGAETGELFF. The CDR3 DNA follows: TGCGCCAGCAGCCTCATAGGGGGGGCCGAGACCGGGGAGCTGTTTTTT.

In its sample, this clone was seen once. Other DNA sequences in this sample translate to the same CDR3. The chain is built from TRBV7-9 and TRBJ1-2, with TRBD1 matching 8 bases. The CDR3 spans 13 residues. Trimming removed 6 bases from V and 4 bases from J; junction bases left unmatched: 4. The germline CDR1 and CDR2 sequences are SEHNR and FQNEAQ (reference sequence). For the CDR3, the DNA is TGTGCCAGCAGTTCAGGGGGCCTCTATGGCTACACCTTC. Its translation: CASSSGGLYGYTF.

In DNA form, the CDR3 reads TGTGCCAGCGGGACCAGGGGAGGGGGCACTGAAGCTTTCTTT. Protein: CASGTRGGGTEAFF. The chain recombines TRBV6-5 with TRBJ1-1; a possible D gene is TRBD1 (6 bases). Germline V CDR1 and CDR2: MNHEY, SVGAGI. This CDR3 region has 14 residues. V was trimmed by 8 bases and J by 4 bases, leaving 17 bases between them.

The chain employs TRBV9 and TRBJ2-3; a weak D match, TRBD1 (5 bases). Trimming cost V 3 bases and J 2 bases, with 10 bases left between them. The CDR3 runs to 14 residues. Germline-derived CDR1 and CDR2 are SGDLS and YYNGEE. CDR3 in DNA: TGTGCCAGCAGCGAGGGGCCCCACACAGATACGCAGTATTTT. It codes for CASSEGPHTDTQYF.

The chain is built from TRBV28 and TRBJ2-1; D is perhaps TRBD2 (7 bases). The CDR3 spans 15 residues. Deletions cut 3 bases from V and 9 bases from J, with 18 bases between. The germline V gene encodes CDR1 MDHEN and CDR2 SYDVKM. CDR3 DNA sequence: TGTGCCAGCAGTTTGCGGACTTTGGGAGGGGGTGAGCAGTTCTTC. Translation gives CASSLRTLGGGEQFF.